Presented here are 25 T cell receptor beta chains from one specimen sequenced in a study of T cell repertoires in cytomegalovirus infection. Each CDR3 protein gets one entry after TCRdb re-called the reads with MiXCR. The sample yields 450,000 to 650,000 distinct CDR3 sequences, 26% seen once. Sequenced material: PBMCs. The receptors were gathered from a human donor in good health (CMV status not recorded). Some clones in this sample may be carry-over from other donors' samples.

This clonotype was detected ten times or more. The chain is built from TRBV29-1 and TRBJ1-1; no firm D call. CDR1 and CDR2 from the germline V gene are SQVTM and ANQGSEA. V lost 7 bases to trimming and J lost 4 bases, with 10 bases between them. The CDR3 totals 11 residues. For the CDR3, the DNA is TGCAGCGCCCGTCTTGGCACTGAAGCTTTCTTT. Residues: CSARLGTEAFF.

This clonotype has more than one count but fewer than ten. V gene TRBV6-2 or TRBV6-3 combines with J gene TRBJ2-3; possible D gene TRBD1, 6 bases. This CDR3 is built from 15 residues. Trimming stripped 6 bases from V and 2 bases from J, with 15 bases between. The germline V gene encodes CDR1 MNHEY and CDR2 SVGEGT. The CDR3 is CASSGGQFDTDTQYF. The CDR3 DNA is TGTGCCAGCAGCGGAGGACAGTTCGACACAGATACGCAGTATTTT.

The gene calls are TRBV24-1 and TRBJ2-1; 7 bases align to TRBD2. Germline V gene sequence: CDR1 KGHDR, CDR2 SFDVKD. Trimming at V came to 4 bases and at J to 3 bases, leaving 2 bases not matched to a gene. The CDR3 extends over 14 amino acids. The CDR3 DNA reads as TGTGCCACCAGTGAACTAGCGCACTACAATGAGCAGTTCTTC. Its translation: CATSELAHYNEQFF.

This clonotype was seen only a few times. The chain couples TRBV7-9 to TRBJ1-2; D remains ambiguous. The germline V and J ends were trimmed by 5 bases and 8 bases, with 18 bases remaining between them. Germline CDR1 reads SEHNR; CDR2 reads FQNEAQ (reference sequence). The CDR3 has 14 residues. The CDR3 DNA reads TGTGCCAGCAGCCTTTCGCGGACCCCGGAAGGCTACACCTTC. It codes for CASSLSRTPEGYTF.

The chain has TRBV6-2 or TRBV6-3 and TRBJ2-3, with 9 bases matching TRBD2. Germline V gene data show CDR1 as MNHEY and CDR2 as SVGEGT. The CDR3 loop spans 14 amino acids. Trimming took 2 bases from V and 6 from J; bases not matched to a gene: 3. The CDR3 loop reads CASSYERGVDTQYF. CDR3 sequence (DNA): TGTGCCAGCAGTTACGAGCGGGGGGTGGATACGCAGTATTTT.

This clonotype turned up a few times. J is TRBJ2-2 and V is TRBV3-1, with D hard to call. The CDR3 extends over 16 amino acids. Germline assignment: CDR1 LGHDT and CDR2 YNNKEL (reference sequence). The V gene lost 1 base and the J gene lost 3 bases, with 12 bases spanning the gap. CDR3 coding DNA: TGTGCCAGCAGCCAAGCTTCGAGCATTCACACCGGGGAGCTGTTTTTT. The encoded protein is CASSQASSIHTGELFF.

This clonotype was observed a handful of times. This chain's CDR3 is CASSSRDRQPQHF. The CDR3 nucleotides read TGTGCCAGCAGTAGCAGGGATCGACAGCCCCAGCATTTT. The chain recombines TRBV6-8 with TRBJ1-5, with D maybe TRBD1 (5 bases). The V end lost 5 bases, the J end lost 7 bases, and 12 bases lay between the germline ends. The CDR3 contains 13 residues. Germline loops: CDR1 MNHGY, CDR2 SAAAGT.

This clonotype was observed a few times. The CDR3 coding sequence is TGTGCCAGCAGTATTGCGGGACGGGTGAGGCATGAGCAGTTCTTC. Its translation is CASSIAGRVRHEQFF. The chain employs TRBV25-1 and TRBJ2-1; TRBD2 might be the D (6 bases). The CDR3 loop spans 15 amino acids. Per the germline V gene, CDR1 is MGHDK and CDR2 is SYGVNS. Trimming removed 5 bases from V and 8 bases from J, with 19 bases in between.

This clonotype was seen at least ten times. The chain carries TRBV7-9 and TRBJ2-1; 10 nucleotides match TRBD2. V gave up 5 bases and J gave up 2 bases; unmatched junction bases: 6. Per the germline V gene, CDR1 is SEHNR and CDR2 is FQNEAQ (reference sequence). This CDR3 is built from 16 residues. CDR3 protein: CASSPGLALPYNEQFF. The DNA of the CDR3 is TGTGCCAGCAGCCCGGGACTAGCGTTACCCTACAATGAGCAGTTCTTC.

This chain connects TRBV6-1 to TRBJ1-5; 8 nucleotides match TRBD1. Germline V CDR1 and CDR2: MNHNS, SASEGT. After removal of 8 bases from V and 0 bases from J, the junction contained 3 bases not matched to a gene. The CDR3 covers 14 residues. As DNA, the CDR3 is TGTGCCAGCGGGACAGGAAATAGCAATCAGCCCCAGCATTTT. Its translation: CASGTGNSNQPQHF.

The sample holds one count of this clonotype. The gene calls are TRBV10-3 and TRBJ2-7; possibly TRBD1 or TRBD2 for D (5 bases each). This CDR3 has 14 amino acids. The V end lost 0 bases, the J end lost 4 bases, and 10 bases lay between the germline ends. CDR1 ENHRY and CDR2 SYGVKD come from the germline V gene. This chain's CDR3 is CAISESPGSYEQYV. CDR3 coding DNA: TGTGCCATCAGTGAGTCTCCAGGGAGTTACGAGCAGTACGTC.

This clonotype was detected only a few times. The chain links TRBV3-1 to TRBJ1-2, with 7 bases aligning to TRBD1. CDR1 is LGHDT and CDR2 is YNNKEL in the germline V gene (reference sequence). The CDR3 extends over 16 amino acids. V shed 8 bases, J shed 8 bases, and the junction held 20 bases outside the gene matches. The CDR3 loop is CASGPRQGERSYGYTF. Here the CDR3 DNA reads TGTGCCAGCGGACCCCGACAGGGCGAAAGGAGCTACGGCTACACCTTC.

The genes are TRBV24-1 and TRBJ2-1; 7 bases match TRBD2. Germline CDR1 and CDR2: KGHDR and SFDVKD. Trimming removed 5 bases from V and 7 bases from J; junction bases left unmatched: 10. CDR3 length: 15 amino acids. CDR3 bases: TGTGCCACCAGTGCCCAGGCGGCGGGAGCTAATGAGCAGTTCTTC. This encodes CATSAQAAGANEQFF.

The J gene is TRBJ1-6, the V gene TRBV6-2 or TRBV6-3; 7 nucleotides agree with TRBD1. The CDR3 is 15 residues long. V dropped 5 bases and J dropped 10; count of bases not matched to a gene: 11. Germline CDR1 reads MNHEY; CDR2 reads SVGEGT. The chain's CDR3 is CASSIQQGRMSPLHF. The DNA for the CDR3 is TGTGCCAGCAGTATTCAACAGGGGCGTATGTCACCCCTCCACTTT.

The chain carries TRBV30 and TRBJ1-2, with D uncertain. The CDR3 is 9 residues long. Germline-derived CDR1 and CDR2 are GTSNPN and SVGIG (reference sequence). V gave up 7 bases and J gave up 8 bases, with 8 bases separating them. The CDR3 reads CALTPGYTF. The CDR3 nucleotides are TGTGCCTTGACCCCCGGCTACACCTTC.

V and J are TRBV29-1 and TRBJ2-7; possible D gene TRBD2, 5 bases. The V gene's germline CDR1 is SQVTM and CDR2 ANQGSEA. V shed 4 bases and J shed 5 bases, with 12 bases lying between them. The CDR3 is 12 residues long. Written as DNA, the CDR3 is TGCAGCGTTGGGGTCGCCGGGGACGAGCAGTACTTC. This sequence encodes CSVGVAGDEQYF.

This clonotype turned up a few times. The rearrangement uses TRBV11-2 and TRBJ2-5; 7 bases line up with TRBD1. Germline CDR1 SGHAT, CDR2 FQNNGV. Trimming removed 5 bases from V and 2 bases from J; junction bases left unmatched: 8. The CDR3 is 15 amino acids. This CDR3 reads CASSLRPGQQETQYF. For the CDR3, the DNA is TGTGCCAGCAGCCTACGCCCGGGACAGCAAGAGACCCAGTACTTC.

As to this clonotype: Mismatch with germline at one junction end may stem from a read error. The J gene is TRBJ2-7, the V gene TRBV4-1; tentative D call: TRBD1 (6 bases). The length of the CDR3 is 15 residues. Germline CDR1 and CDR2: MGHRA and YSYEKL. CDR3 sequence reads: CTSSHVGGSTYEQYF. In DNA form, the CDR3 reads TGCACCAGCAGCCATGTAGGGGGTTCTACCTACGAGCAGTACTTC.

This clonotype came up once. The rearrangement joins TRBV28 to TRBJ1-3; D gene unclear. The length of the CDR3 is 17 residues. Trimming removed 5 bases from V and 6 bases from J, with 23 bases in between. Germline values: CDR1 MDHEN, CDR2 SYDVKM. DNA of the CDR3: TGTGCCAGCAGTCCTTCCTCGGCGGCTGGTCCGGAAAACACCATATATTTT. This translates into CASSPSSAAGPENTIYF.

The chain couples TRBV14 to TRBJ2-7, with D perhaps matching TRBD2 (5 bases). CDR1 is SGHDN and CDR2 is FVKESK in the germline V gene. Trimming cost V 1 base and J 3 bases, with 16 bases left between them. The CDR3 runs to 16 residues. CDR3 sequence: CASSQGGQRLFYEQYF. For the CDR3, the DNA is TGTGCCAGCAGCCAAGGGGGTCAGCGGTTATTCTACGAGCAGTACTTC.

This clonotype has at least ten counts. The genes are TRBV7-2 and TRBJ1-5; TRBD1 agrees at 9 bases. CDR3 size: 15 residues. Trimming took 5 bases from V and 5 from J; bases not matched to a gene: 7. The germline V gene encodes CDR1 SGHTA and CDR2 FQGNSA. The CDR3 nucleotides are TGTGCCAGCAGCCGCCGGGACAGGGACTATCAGCCCCAGCATTTT. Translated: CASSRRDRDYQPQHF.

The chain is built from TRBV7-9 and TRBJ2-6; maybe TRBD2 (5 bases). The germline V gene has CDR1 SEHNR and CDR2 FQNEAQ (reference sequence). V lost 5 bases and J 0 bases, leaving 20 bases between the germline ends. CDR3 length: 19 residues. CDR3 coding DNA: TGTGCCAGCAGCGAGGGTATTGTGACCGCTCCCTCTGGGGCCAACGTCCTGACTTTC. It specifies CASSEGIVTAPSGANVLTF.

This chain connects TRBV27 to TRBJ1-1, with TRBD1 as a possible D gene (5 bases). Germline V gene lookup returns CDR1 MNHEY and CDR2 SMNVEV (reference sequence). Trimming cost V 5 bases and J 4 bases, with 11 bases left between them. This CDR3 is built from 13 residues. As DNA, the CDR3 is TGTGCCAGCAGTCGGGTGGGGGGCACTGAAGCTTTCTTT. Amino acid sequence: CASSRVGGTEAFF.

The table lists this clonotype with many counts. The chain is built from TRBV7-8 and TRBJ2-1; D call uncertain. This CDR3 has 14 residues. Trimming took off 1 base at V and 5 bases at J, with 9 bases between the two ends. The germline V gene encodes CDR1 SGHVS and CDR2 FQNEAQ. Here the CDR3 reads CASSLVVADNEQFF. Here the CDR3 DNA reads TGTGCCAGCAGCTTAGTGGTAGCAGACAATGAGCAGTTCTTC.

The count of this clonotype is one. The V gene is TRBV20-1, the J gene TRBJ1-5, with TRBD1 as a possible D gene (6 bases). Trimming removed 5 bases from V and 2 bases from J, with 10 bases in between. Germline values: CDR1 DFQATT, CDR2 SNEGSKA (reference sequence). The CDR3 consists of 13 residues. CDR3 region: CSASQGRNQPQHF. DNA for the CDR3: TGCAGTGCTTCCCAGGGGCGCAATCAGCCCCAGCATTTT.